This T cell receptor (beta chain) was captured by sequencing in a study of PD-1 blockade in classical Hodgkin lymphoma. General study points: Similar baseline diversity was found in complete responders and newly diagnosed patients. Compared with baseline, CD4+ but not CD8+ TCR diversity had risen significantly by C4D1. Repertoire differences have undefined causes, possibly disease activity or prior therapy.

Indicated time point: cycle 4 day 1 (C4D1), after five to seven weeks of nivolumab. Every single patient, without exception, relapsed after autologous stem cell transplantation, and brentuximab vedotin exposure varied. Regarding this clone: Its antigen is undetermined.

The CDR3 totals 13 residues. Germline assignment: CDR1 MNHEY and CDR2 SMNVEV (reference sequence). Between the trimmed V and J ends, which lost 4 bases and 3 bases, there was a span of 10 bases. Measured with immunoSEQ multiplex PCR; TCRdb has only the in-frame clones, and not every one. The sample comprises 50,000 or so clones, approximately 89% of which are singletons, and roughly 7% rests with the top ten. The TCR originated in a human donor with classical Hodgkin lymphoma. The sequencing here drew on peripheral blood mononuclear cells (PBMCs), taken before the fourth cycle of nivolumab. The V call is TRBV27, the J call TRBJ2-7; D not certain. CDR3 nucleotides: TGTGCCAGCAGTTCAATTCAGAGCTACGAGCAGTACTTC. Protein sequence: CASSSIQSYEQYF.